This T cell receptor (beta chain) came from a study of blood T cell repertoires in COVID-19. Background on the study: Both acute and convalescent COVID-19 samples were obtained from the United States, Italy and Spain. Sources were T cells, B-cell-depleted T cells, or PBMCs; the material itself was cDNA or gDNA.

Authors' analysis steps: The assay estimated nucleated cells by amplifying reference gene primers. TCRdb's table, derived via immunoSEQ multiplex PCR, lists solely in-frame clones and lacks some. V and J calls and clone size come straight from that table; D and trimming were deduced from the DNA. The table includes 250,000 to 400,000 clones, around nine tenths detected once. V was shortened by 2 bases and J by 7 bases, with 9 bases between the two germline ends. The CDR3 covers 13 residues. The germline gives CDR1 SGHTA, CDR2 FQGNSA. The chain uses TRBV7-2 and TRBJ1-5, with D uncertain. Material: peripheral blood. The TCR was taken from a man aged 50 to 59 with active or convalescent COVID-19. CDR3 DNA sequence: TGTGCCAGCAGCTTAACCCCAGGCCAGCCCCAGCATTTT. Translating it yields CASSLTPGQPQHF.